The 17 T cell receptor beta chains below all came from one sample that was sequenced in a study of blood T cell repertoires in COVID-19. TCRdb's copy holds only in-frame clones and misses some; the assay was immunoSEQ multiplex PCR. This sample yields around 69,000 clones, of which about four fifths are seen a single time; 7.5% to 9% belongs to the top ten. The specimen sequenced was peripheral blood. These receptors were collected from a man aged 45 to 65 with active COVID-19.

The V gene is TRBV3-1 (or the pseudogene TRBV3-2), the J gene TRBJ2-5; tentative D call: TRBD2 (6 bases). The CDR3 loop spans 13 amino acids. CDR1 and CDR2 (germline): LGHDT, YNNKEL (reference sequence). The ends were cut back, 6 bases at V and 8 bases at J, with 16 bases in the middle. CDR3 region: CASRQRALGTQYF. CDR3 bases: TGTGCCAGCAGGCAGCGGGCCCTCGGTACCCAGTACTTC.

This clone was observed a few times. This CDR3 is CASSLGAGVGNEQFF. For the CDR3, the DNA is TGTGCCAGCAGTTTGGGAGCGGGAGTGGGAAATGAGCAGTTCTTC. The chain is built from TRBV11-3 and TRBJ2-1; 8 bases are a match to TRBD2. The J segment lost 7 bases and the V segment lost 6 bases, leaving 11 bases of the junction unmatched. Germline V gene sequence: CDR1 SGHNT, CDR2 YENEEA. The CDR3 runs to 15 residues.

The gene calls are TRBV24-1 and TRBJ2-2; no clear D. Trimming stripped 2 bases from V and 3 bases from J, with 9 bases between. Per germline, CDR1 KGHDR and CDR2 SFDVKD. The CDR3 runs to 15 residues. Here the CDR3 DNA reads TGTGCCACCAGTGATTCCCGAAGAGACACCGGGGAGCTGTTTTTT. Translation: CATSDSRRDTGELFF.

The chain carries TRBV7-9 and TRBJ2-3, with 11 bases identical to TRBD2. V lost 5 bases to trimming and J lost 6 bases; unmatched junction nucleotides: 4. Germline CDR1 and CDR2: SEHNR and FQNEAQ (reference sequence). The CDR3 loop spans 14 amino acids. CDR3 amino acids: CASSDSGRADTQYF. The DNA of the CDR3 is TGTGCCAGCAGCGATAGCGGGAGGGCGGATACGCAGTATTTT.

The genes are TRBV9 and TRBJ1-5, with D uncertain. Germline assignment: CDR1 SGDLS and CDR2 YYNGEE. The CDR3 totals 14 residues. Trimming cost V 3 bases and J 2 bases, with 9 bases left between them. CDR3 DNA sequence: TGTGCCAGCAGCGCCACAGTTGGCAATCAGCCCCAGCATTTT. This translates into CASSATVGNQPQHF.

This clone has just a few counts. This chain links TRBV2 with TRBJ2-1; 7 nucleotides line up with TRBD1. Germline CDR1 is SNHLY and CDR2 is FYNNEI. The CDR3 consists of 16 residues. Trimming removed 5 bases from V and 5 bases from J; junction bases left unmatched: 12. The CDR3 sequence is CASSYNDRAPNNEQFF. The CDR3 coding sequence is TGTGCCAGCAGTTATAATGACAGGGCCCCTAACAATGAGCAGTTCTTC.

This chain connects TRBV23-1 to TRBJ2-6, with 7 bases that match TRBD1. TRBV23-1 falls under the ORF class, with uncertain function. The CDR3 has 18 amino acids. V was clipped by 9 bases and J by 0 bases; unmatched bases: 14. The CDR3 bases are TGCGCCAGTTCTCCTCCCCGGGACAGACCCTCTGGGGCCAACGTCCTGACTTTC. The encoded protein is CASSPPRDRPSGANVLTF.

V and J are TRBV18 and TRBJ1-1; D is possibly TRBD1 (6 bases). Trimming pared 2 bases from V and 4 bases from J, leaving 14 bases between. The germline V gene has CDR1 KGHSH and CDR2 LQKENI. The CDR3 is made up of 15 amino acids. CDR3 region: CASSPNRVDRTEAFF. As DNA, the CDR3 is TGTGCCAGCTCACCAAACAGGGTTGATCGCACTGAAGCTTTCTTT.

Written as DNA, the CDR3 is TGTGCCATCAGGGGGACAGCCCAGAACACTGAAGCTTTCTTT. Translating gives CAIRGTAQNTEAFF. The chain joins TRBV10-3 to TRBJ1-1, with 7 bases aligning to TRBD1. The V and J ends lost 6 bases and 1 base, in that order; junction bases with no gene match: 5. Germline-derived CDR1 and CDR2 are ENHRY and SYGVKD. The CDR3 is 14 amino acids.

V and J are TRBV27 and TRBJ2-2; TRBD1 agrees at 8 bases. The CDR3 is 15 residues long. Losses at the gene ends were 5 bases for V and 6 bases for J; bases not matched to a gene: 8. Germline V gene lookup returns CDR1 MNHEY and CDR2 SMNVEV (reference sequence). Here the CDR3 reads CASSRRGQGAGELFF. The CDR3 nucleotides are TGTGCCAGCAGTCGAAGAGGACAGGGCGCCGGGGAGCTGTTTTTT.

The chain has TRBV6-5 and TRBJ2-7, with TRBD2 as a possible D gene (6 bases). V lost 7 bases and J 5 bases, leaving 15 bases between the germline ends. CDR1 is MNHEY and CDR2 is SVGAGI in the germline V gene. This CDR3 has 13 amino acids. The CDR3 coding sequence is TGTGCCAGCACCCGGACTACCGGGGACGAGCAGTACTTC. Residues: CASTRTTGDEQYF.

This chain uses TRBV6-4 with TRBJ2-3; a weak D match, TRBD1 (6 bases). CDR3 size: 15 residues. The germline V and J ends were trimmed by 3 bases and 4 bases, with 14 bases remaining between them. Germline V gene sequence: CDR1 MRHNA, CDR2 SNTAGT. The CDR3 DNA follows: TGTGCCAGCAGTGAGGGCAGGGGTAGTGCAGATACGCAGTATTTT. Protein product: CASSEGRGSADTQYF.

The CDR3 DNA reads TGTGCCAGCAGCACTCAGGGGATTGAACCCCTCCACTTT. Its translation: CASSTQGIEPLHF. The chain uses TRBV7-9 and TRBJ1-6; perhaps TRBD1 as D (6 bases). CDR1 is SEHNR, CDR2 FQNEAQ, per germline (reference sequence). There are 13 residues in the CDR3. Trimming removed 5 bases from V and 12 bases from J, with 14 bases in between.

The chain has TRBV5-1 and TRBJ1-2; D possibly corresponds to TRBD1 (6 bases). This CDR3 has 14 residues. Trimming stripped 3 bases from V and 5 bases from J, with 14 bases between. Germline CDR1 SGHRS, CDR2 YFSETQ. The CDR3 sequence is CASSSSGGVYGYTF. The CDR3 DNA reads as TGCGCCAGCAGCTCGTCGGGGGGCGTTTATGGCTACACCTTC.

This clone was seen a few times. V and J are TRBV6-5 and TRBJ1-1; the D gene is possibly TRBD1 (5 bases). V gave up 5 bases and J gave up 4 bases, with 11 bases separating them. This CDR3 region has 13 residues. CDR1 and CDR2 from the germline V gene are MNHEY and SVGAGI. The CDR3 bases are TGTGCCAGCAGTATGTCCAGGGCCACTGAAGCTTTCTTT. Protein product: CASSMSRATEAFF.

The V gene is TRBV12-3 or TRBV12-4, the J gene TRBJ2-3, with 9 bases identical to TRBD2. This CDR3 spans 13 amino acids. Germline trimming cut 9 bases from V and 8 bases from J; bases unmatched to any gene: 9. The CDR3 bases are TGTGCCAGTATGACTAGCGGCCGCGGTACGCAGTATTTT. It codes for CASMTSGRGTQYF.

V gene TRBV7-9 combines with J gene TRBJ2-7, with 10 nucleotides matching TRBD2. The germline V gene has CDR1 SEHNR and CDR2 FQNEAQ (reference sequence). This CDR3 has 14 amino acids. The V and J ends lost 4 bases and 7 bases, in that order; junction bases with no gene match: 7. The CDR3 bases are TGTGCCAGCAGCTCAGCGGGGGGGAGTTTGGAGCAGTACTTC. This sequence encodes CASSSAGGSLEQYF.